These 30 T cell receptor beta chains were sequenced from one sample in a study of blood T cell repertoires in COVID-19. Measured with immunoSEQ multiplex PCR; TCRdb has only the in-frame clones, and not every one. This sample has roughly 220,000 clones, with roughly 89% found just once. Sequencing was done on a sample of PBMCs or T cells enriched from blood (not recorded which). Source of these receptors: a woman in her thirties or forties with acute COVID-19.

The rearrangement joins TRBV5-6 to TRBJ2-2; 13 bases map to TRBD2. The CDR3 extends over 19 amino acids. Trimming cost V 4 bases and J 5 bases; bases outside gene matches: 14. Germline V gives CDR1 SGHDT, CDR2 YYEEEE. CDR3 residues: CASSPTFYKTSGGTGELFF. CDR3 in DNA: TGTGCCAGCAGCCCGACGTTCTATAAGACTAGCGGGGGGACCGGGGAGCTGTTTTTT.

The V gene is TRBV5-1, the J gene TRBJ2-6, with 9 nucleotides matching TRBD1. The V gene's germline CDR1 is SGHRS and CDR2 YFSETQ. The CDR3 loop spans 18 amino acids. The V and J ends lost 4 bases and 4 bases, in that order; junction bases with no gene match: 12. CDR3 sequence: CASSPDRGRGSGANVLTF. DNA for the CDR3: TGCGCCAGCAGCCCGGACAGGGGAAGGGGGTCCGGGGCCAACGTCCTGACTTTC.

This chain connects TRBV6-6 to TRBJ2-7; D is possibly TRBD1 (6 bases). Germline V lookup: CDR1 MNHNY, CDR2 SVGAGI (reference sequence). With 5 bases removed from V and 4 bases from J, the gap between germline ends came to 24 bases. The CDR3 totals 17 residues. The CDR3 sequence: CASSRRLGTSRGYEQYF. DNA for the CDR3: TGTGCCAGCAGTCGCCGCCTCGGGACAAGTCGTGGGTACGAGCAGTACTTC.

The rearrangement links TRBV19 to TRBJ1-1, with D unclear. The CDR3 consists of 14 residues. The germline V and J ends were trimmed by 3 bases and 1 base, with 9 bases remaining between them. The germline CDR1 and CDR2 sequences are LNHDA and SQIVND (reference sequence). DNA for the CDR3: TGTGCCAGTAGTATTAAGGCAGGGAACACTGAAGCTTTCTTT. Its translation is CASSIKAGNTEAFF.

The V gene is TRBV7-2, the J gene TRBJ1-2, with D unclear. Trimming cost V 2 bases and J 5 bases, with 12 bases left between them. Germline V lookup: CDR1 SGHTA, CDR2 FQGNSA. This CDR3 region has 14 residues. CDR3 coding DNA: TGTGCCAGCAGCTTACAGAGGTCCCTGTATGGCTACACCTTC. This encodes CASSLQRSLYGYTF.

The chain couples TRBV6-4 to TRBJ1-6, with no clear D. This CDR3 is built from 14 residues. V was clipped by 7 bases and J by 8 bases, with 15 bases between them. CDR1 MRHNA and CDR2 SNTAGT come from the germline V gene. This CDR3 is CASKRVPTDSPLHF. The CDR3 nucleotides are TGTGCCAGCAAGAGAGTCCCCACGGATTCACCCCTCCACTTT.

This chain joins TRBV25-1 and TRBJ2-1; the match to TRBD2 covers 10 bases. J lost 5 bases, V lost 5 bases, and 6 bases had no gene match. CDR1 and CDR2 (germline): MGHDK, SYGVNS. The CDR3 length is 15 residues. The CDR3, as DNA: TGTGCCAGCAGTTCCGGGACTAGCGCCGACAATGAGCAGTTCTTC. This gives the protein CASSSGTSADNEQFF.

The chain is built from TRBV19 and TRBJ2-3; TRBD2 aligns across 11 bases. Germline assignment: CDR1 LNHDA and CDR2 SQIVND (reference sequence). This CDR3 spans 14 amino acids. J gave up 6 bases and V 5 bases, and 4 bases lay outside the gene matches. The CDR3 sequence: CASSETSGADTQYF. DNA of the CDR3: TGTGCCAGTAGTGAGACTAGCGGGGCGGATACGCAGTATTTT.

The rearrangement links TRBV19 to TRBJ1-2, with TRBD1 matching 7 bases. Germline values: CDR1 LNHDA, CDR2 SQIVND (reference sequence). The V gene end was trimmed by 4 bases and the J gene end by 6 bases; junction bases not matched to a gene: 11. The CDR3 is 15 amino acids. CDR3 loop: CASSTSLWTGDGYTF. CDR3 DNA sequence: TGTGCCAGTAGTACCTCCCTCTGGACAGGTGATGGCTACACCTTC.

The genes are TRBV6-4 and TRBJ2-6; 7 positions match TRBD1. The CDR3 runs to 16 residues. Germline CDR1 and CDR2: MRHNA and SNTAGT. V dropped 0 bases and J dropped 3; count of bases not matched to a gene: 2. As DNA, the CDR3 is TGTGCCAGCAGTGACTCCAACAGGGGTGGGGCCAACGTCCTGACTTTC. Translated: CASSDSNRGGANVLTF.

The chain is built from TRBV12-3 or TRBV12-4 and TRBJ1-1, with D perhaps matching TRBD1 (6 bases). The CDR3 is 13 residues long. The V gene lost 6 bases and the J gene lost 4 bases, with 12 bases spanning the gap. The CDR3 DNA reads as TGTGCCAGCAGCCCGCAGGGGAGCACTGAAGCTTTCTTT. Its protein product is CASSPQGSTEAFF.

The chain employs TRBV29-1 and TRBJ1-2; D ambiguous. The V end lost 4 bases, the J end lost 1 base, and 10 bases lay between the germline ends. Germline CDR1 and CDR2: SQVTM and ANQGSEA. The CDR3 covers 13 residues. The CDR3 coding sequence is TGCAGCGTTGTTGGCGGAGGTAACTATGGCTACACCTTC. This gives the protein CSVVGGGNYGYTF.

The chain recombines TRBV7-9 with TRBJ1-1; 8 nucleotides align to TRBD1. The CDR3 spans 15 residues. Germline CDR1 is SEHNR and CDR2 is FQNEAQ (reference sequence). V lost 5 bases to trimming and J lost 5 bases; unmatched junction nucleotides: 10. CDR3 sequence: CASSRATGGRTEAFF. The CDR3 DNA follows: TGTGCCAGCAGCCGGGCCACAGGGGGGAGGACTGAAGCTTTCTTT.

The chain combines TRBV9 with TRBJ2-1; D might be TRBD2 (5 bases). The germline gives CDR1 SGDLS, CDR2 YYNGEE. The CDR3 has 15 amino acids. V was shortened by 4 bases and J by 7 bases, with 18 bases between the two germline ends. This CDR3 is CASSPTRLPGNEQFF. CDR3 nucleotide sequence: TGTGCCAGCAGCCCTACCCGACTCCCGGGGAATGAGCAGTTCTTC.

This chain links TRBV19 with TRBJ1-1, with a tentative D call TRBD1 (6 bases). Germline V gene sequence: CDR1 LNHDA, CDR2 SQIVND (reference sequence). The CDR3 sequence is 14 residues long. V shed 8 bases and J shed 1 base, with 14 bases lying between them. The CDR3 protein is CASSWDTRNTEAFF. The DNA of the CDR3 is TGTGCCAGTTCCTGGGACACAAGGAACACTGAAGCTTTCTTT.

The table lists this clone with a few counts. The chain employs TRBV5-1 and TRBJ2-3; D perhaps matches TRBD1 (5 bases). V was shortened by 1 base and J by 0 bases, with 9 bases between the two germline ends. The CDR3 consists of 15 residues. Germline V gives CDR1 SGHRS, CDR2 YFSETQ. The DNA of the CDR3 is TGCGCCAGCAGCTTGCAGGCAGGGAGCACAGATACGCAGTATTTT. This encodes CASSLQAGSTDTQYF.

This chain links TRBV18 with TRBJ1-4; TRBD1 aligns across 7 bases. This CDR3 is built from 16 residues. CDR1 and CDR2 (germline): KGHSH, LQKENI. The V segment lost 3 bases and the J segment 0 bases; nucleotides outside the gene matches: 4. CDR3 sequence reads: CASSPLGQATNEKLFF. The CDR3 DNA is TGTGCCAGCTCACCCCTCGGACAGGCAACTAATGAAAAACTGTTTTTT.

The chain has TRBV9 and TRBJ2-7; TRBD2 is a possible D gene (6 bases). V lost 0 bases to trimming and J lost 0 bases, with 10 bases between them. This CDR3 comprises 15 residues. Per the germline V gene, CDR1 is SGDLS and CDR2 is YYNGEE. The CDR3, as DNA: TGTGCCAGCAGCGTAGGGGGGGAATCCTCCTACGAGCAGTACTTC. It translates to CASSVGGESSYEQYF.

This clone has just one count. This rearrangement joins TRBV2 to TRBJ2-3; tentative D call: TRBD2 (6 bases). The CDR3 spans 12 residues. Deletions cut 6 bases from V and 4 bases from J, with 8 bases between. Germline values: CDR1 SNHLY, CDR2 FYNNEI. The CDR3 DNA reads TGTGCCAGCAGGGGACTTTCAGATACGCAGTATTTT. It encodes CASRGLSDTQYF.

The rearrangement joins TRBV19 to TRBJ1-5, with D tentatively TRBD1 (6 bases). The CDR3 has 16 residues. Germline V gene data show CDR1 as LNHDA and CDR2 as SQIVND (reference sequence). V gave up 7 bases and J gave up 2 bases, with 18 bases separating them. CDR3 DNA: TGTGCCAGTACTGCGGGAGGGGGAGTTGGCAATCAGCCCCAGCATTTT. Its protein product is CASTAGGGVGNQPQHF. The complete variable domain, with remaining parts taken from reference TRBV19 and TRBJ1-5, reads DGGITQSPKYLFRKEGQNVTLSCEQNLNHDAMYWYRQDPGQGLRLIYYSQIVNDFQKGDIAEGYSVSREKKESFPLTVTSAQKNPTAFYLCASTAGGGVGNQPQHFGDGTRLSIL.

The V gene is TRBV15, the J gene TRBJ1-1; perhaps TRBD1 as D (6 bases). The CDR3 runs to 15 residues. Germline CDR1 reads LNHNV; CDR2 reads YYDKDF (reference sequence). V gave up 4 bases and J gave up 5 bases, with 17 bases separating them. The CDR3 protein is CATSIPGGAKTEAFF. The CDR3 nucleotides read TGTGCCACCAGCATCCCCGGGGGGGCGAAAACTGAAGCTTTCTTT.

A few counts support this clone. The chain joins TRBV2 to TRBJ1-1; 9 nucleotides agree with TRBD1. Germline CDR1 reads SNHLY; CDR2 reads FYNNEI. The CDR3 runs 14 residues. V was pared by 0 bases and J by 4 bases, with 0 bases of the junction left unmatched. Written as DNA, the CDR3 is TGTGCCAGCAGTGAAGCGGGACAGGGCACTGAAGCTTTCTTT. It encodes CASSEAGQGTEAFF.

The chain links TRBV27 to TRBJ1-5, with a tentative D call TRBD1 (6 bases). This CDR3 region has 14 residues. From germline, CDR1 is MNHEY and CDR2 SMNVEV (reference sequence). V lost 5 bases and J lost 6, with 14 bases in between. The DNA of the CDR3 is TGTGCCAGCAGTCCCCTACAGGGTTTTCAGCCCCAGCATTTT. Protein sequence: CASSPLQGFQPQHF.

The rearrangement joins TRBV2 to TRBJ1-1; 7 bases fit TRBD1. The CDR3 length is 12 residues. With V trimmed by 6 bases and J by 7 bases, 5 bases remained unmatched. The V gene's germline CDR1 is SNHLY and CDR2 FYNNEI. The CDR3 DNA reads TGTGCCAGCAGCGGGGACAGCAGTGAAGCTTTCTTT. This translates into CASSGDSSEAFF.

CDR3 bases: TGTGCCAGTAGTATAGCCGGGGGAAGCTCCTACGAGCAGTACTTC. This translates into CASSIAGGSSYEQYF. The rearrangement links TRBV19 to TRBJ2-7; D perhaps matches TRBD2 (6 bases). V was cut by 1 base and J by 0 bases, with 10 bases left in between. There are 15 residues in the CDR3. Germline CDR1 LNHDA, CDR2 SQIVND (reference sequence).

The CDR3 DNA reads as TGTGCCAGCAGGGGAGGGTTCTCTGGAAACACCATATATTTT. Protein: CASRGGFSGNTIYF. This rearrangement joins TRBV9 to TRBJ1-3, with D unresolved. This CDR3 region has 14 residues. Trimming stripped 5 bases from V and 0 bases from J, with 9 bases between. CDR1 SGDLS and CDR2 YYNGEE come from the germline V gene.

The gene calls are TRBV24-1 and TRBJ2-1, with D maybe TRBD2 (5 bases). Trimming stripped 3 bases from V and 5 bases from J, with 10 bases between. CDR1 KGHDR and CDR2 SFDVKD come from the germline V gene. This CDR3 spans 14 amino acids. CDR3: CATSDPRGNNEQFF. DNA for the CDR3: TGTGCCACCAGTGATCCCCGGGGAAACAATGAGCAGTTCTTC.

The chain combines TRBV7-8 with TRBJ1-1; D ambiguous. The CDR3 loop spans 14 amino acids. V shed 5 bases and J shed 4 bases, with 14 bases lying between them. Germline V gene lookup returns CDR1 SGHVS and CDR2 FQNEAQ. This CDR3 reads CASSPAPEGTEAFF. CDR3 nucleotides: TGTGCCAGCAGCCCGGCTCCGGAGGGCACTGAAGCTTTCTTT.

The rearrangement joins TRBV2 to TRBJ2-6; D gene ambiguous. CDR1 and CDR2 (germline): SNHLY, FYNNEI. CDR3 length: 17 residues. Trimming took 10 bases from V and 0 from J, leaving 19 bases between them. The CDR3 loop is CANSKEATSSGANVLTF. CDR3 coding DNA: TGTGCCAACTCGAAAGAGGCCACCAGCTCTGGGGCCAACGTCCTGACTTTC. The full variable domain, rest sourced from reference TRBV2 and TRBJ2-6, is EPEVTQTPSHQVTQMGQEVILRCVPISNHLYFYWYRQILGQKVEFLVSFYNNEISEKSEIFDDQFSVERPDGSNFTLKIRSTKLEDSAMYFCANSKEATSSGANVLTFGAGSRLTVL.

The chain recombines TRBV5-4 with TRBJ1-3; the match to TRBD1 covers 8 bases. Trimming at V came to 4 bases and at J to 2 bases, leaving 5 bases not matched to a gene. The CDR3 has 15 amino acids. Germline-derived CDR1 and CDR2 are SGHNT and YYREEE (reference sequence). The CDR3: CASSLDRGTGNTIYF. DNA for the CDR3: TGTGCCAGCAGCCTAGACAGGGGAACTGGAAACACCATATATTTT.